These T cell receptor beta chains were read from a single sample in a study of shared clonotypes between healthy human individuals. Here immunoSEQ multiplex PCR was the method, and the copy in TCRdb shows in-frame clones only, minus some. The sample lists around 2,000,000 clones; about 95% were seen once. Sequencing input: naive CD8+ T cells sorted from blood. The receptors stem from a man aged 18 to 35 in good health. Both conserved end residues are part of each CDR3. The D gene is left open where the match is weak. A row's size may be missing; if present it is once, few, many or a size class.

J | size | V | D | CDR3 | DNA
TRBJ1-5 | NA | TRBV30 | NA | CAWDSLNQPQHF | TGTGCCTGGGACAGTCTTAATCAGCCCCAGCATTTT
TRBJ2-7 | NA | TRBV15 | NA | CATSPGLDYEQYF | TGTGCCACCAGTCCGGGGCTTGACTACGAGCAGTACTTC
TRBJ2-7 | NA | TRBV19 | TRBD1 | CASSIGTGRYEQYF | TGTGCCAGTAGTATTGGGACAGGCAGGTACGAGCAGTACTTC
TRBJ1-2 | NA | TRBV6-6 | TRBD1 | CASSYPTGLNYGYTF | TGTGCCAGCAGTTACCCGACAGGGTTAAACTATGGCTACACCTTC
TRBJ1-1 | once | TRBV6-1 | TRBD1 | CASRTGQVNTEAFF | TGTGCCAGCAGGACGGGACAGGTAAACACTGAAGCTTTCTTT
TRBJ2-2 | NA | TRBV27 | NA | CASSPSIGEATGELFF | TGTGCCAGCAGTCCCTCTATCGGGGAAGCGACCGGGGAGCTGTTTTTT
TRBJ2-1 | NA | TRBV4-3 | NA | CASSQEEAYNEQFF | TGCGCCAGCAGCCAAGAGGAAGCGTACAATGAGCAGTTCTTC
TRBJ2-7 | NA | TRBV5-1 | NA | CASSQDISYEQYF | TGCGCCAGCAGCCAGGACATATCCTACGAGCAGTACTTC
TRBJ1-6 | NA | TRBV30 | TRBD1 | CAGTGGYNSPLHF | TGTGCCGGGACAGGGGGCTATAATTCACCCCTCCACTTT
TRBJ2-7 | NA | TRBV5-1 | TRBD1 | CASSYQTGAYEQYF | TGCGCCAGCAGCTACCAGACAGGGGCCTACGAGCAGTACTTC
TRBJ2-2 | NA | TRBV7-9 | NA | CASSPPGPYTGELFF | TGTGCCAGCAGCCCCCCCGGGCCCTACACCGGGGAGCTGTTTTTT
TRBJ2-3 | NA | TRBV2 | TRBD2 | CASSEAGSGRIGTDTQYF | TGTGCCAGCAGTGAAGCGGGTAGCGGGAGAATAGGGACAGATACGCAGTATTTT
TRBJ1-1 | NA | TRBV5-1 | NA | CASSWRQAGNTEAFF | TGCGCCAGCAGCTGGAGACAGGCGGGGAACACTGAAGCTTTCTTT
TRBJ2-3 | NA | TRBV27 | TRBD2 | CASTFSGGADTQYF | TGTGCCAGCACCTTTAGCGGGGGCGCAGATACGCAGTATTTT
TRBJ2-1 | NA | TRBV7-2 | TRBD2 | CASSGPGLDFNEQFF | TGTGCCAGCAGCGGCCCGGGACTAGATTTCAATGAGCAGTTCTTC
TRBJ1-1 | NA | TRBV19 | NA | CASINLPLNTEAFF | TGTGCCAGTATCAACCTCCCCCTAAACACTGAAGCTTTCTTT
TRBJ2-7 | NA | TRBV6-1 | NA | CASSVTAGTDFYEQYF | TGTGCCAGCAGTGTAACTGCCGGGACCGACTTCTACGAGCAGTACTTC